This T cell receptor (beta chain) was sequenced during a study of radiotherapy plus CTLA-4 blockade in lung cancer. Study-level background: Objective responses emerged in 15% to 20% of patients, and roughly 32% attained disease control.

With respect to this clone: The target antigen is unknown.

Patients had chemo-refractory metastatic non-small-cell lung cancer and received focal radiation plus CTLA-4 blockade that used ipilimumab. Germline V gene sequence: CDR1 KGHSH, CDR2 LQKENI. The V gene end was trimmed by 3 bases and the J gene end by 1 base; junction bases not matched to a gene: 4. This CDR3 is 15 amino acids long. Clones were read by immunoSEQ multiplex PCR, and TCRdb kept only the in-frame ones, dropping some. The table includes 100,000 to 150,000 clones, roughly 74% detected once. Overall study findings and caveats: Early shifts in blood T cell clones, with interferon-beta, reportedly predicted response best. Among blood TCR repertoires after radiotherapy plus ipilimumab, tumor-derived clones expanded.

This chain uses TRBV18 with TRBJ1-1; 8 positions agree with TRBD1. This receptor was identified in a human donor with non-small cell lung cancer who had a partial response to radiotherapy plus ipilimumab. The sequencing used peripheral blood, collected from a patient treated with radiotherapy plus ipilimumab. The CDR3 sequence is CASSPTGAKNTEAFF. The CDR3 DNA sequence: TGTGCCAGCTCACCGACAGGGGCAAAGAACACTGAAGCTTTCTTT.